The 15 T cell receptor beta chains in this list originate from one sample, sequenced in a study of shared clonotypes between healthy human individuals. Clones were sequenced by immunoSEQ multiplex PCR, and TCRdb holds only the in-frame ones, with some missing. The sample consists of about 2,200,000 clones, 85% to 95% of them appearing once. The naive CD8 population came from CD45RO-negative cells selected for CCR7, without terminally differentiated effector memory CD45RA+ cells. Input material: naive CD8+ T cells from PBMCs. The source is a man aged 18 to 30 in good health. Some clones in this sample may be carry-over from other donors' samples.

This chain's CDR3 is CASSVPSKTDEQFF. As DNA, the CDR3 is TGTGCCAGCAGCGTACCGTCGAAGACCGATGAGCAGTTCTTC. J is TRBJ2-1 and V is TRBV9, with D hard to call. The germline V and J ends were trimmed by 1 base and 8 bases, with 13 bases remaining between them. The germline V gene encodes CDR1 SGDLS and CDR2 YYNGEE. This CDR3 region has 14 residues.

J is TRBJ2-7 and V is TRBV13; D is undetermined. The CDR3 sequence is 15 residues long. Germline V lookup: CDR1 PRHDT, CDR2 FYEKMQ (reference sequence). Trimming stripped 1 base from V and 2 bases from J, with 12 bases between. In DNA form, the CDR3 reads TGTGCCAGCAGCTTAGCGGCAGTAATTACCTACGAGCAGTACTTC. Translated: CASSLAAVITYEQYF.

In this sample, this clone turned up once. The CDR3 coding sequence is TGTGCCAGCAGCCCCAGAGACTTATACACCGGGGAGCTGTTTTTT. Translation gives CASSPRDLYTGELFF. This chain joins TRBV4-2 and TRBJ2-2; D is undetermined. The CDR3 runs to 15 residues. With 4 bases removed from V and 3 bases from J, the gap between germline ends came to 12 bases. Germline values: CDR1 LGHNA, CDR2 YNFKEQ.

This sequence joins TRBV7-8 and TRBJ1-1; maybe TRBD1 (5 bases). The CDR3 covers 15 residues. V lost 3 bases to trimming and J lost 0 bases, with 11 bases between them. CDR1 and CDR2 (germline): SGHVS, FQNEAQ. The CDR3 loop reads CASSLGRLLNTEAFF. As DNA, the CDR3 is TGTGCCAGCAGCTTGGGACGGCTATTGAACACTGAAGCTTTCTTT.

The chain has TRBV6-1 and TRBJ2-7, with a tentative D call TRBD2 (6 bases). Trimming pared 6 bases from V and 2 bases from J, leaving 17 bases between. Looked up from germline, CDR1 is MNHNS and CDR2 is SASEGT. This CDR3 region has 15 residues. CDR3 region: CASRSPRRAPYEQYF. The CDR3 nucleotides read TGTGCCAGCAGAAGCCCGCGGAGGGCGCCCTACGAGCAGTACTTC.

Comment on this clone: This same CDR3 is encoded by further DNA sequences in the sample. The chain recombines TRBV27 with TRBJ2-5; TRBD2 agrees at 7 bases. V was clipped by 4 bases and J by 3 bases; unmatched bases: 2. The CDR3 is 13 amino acids. Germline V gene data show CDR1 as MNHEY and CDR2 as SMNVEV (reference sequence). CDR3 region: CASSSRGEETQYF. The CDR3 coding sequence is TGTGCCAGCAGTTCTCGGGGGGAAGAGACCCAGTACTTC.

Notes on this clone: Other nucleotide sequences in the sample specify the same CDR3. The chain recombines TRBV4-1 with TRBJ1-2; D call uncertain. From germline, CDR1 is MGHRA and CDR2 YSYEKL. With 0 bases removed from V and 5 bases from J, the gap between germline ends came to 10 bases. CDR3 length equals 14 residues. DNA of the CDR3: TGCGCCAGCAGCCAAGAGGGCAGTCGATATGGCTACACCTTC. Translation: CASSQEGSRYGYTF.

This sequence joins TRBV5-6 and TRBJ2-7; 10 nucleotides agree with TRBD1. The germline V gene encodes CDR1 SGHDT and CDR2 YYEEEE. The CDR3 has 15 amino acids. Trimming at V came to 0 bases and at J to 6 bases, leaving 6 bases not matched to a gene. The CDR3 protein is CASSLGTGGGSEQYF. CDR3 DNA sequence: TGTGCCAGCAGCTTGGGGACAGGGGGAGGTAGCGAGCAGTACTTC.

The J gene is TRBJ2-7, the V gene TRBV25-1, with a possible D match to TRBD1 (5 bases). Germline V gives CDR1 MGHDK, CDR2 SYGVNS. V was clipped by 0 bases and J by 1 base, with 7 bases between them. CDR3 length: 14 residues. The CDR3 sequence is CASSEYQGSYEQYF. CDR3 sequence (DNA): TGTGCCAGCAGTGAATATCAGGGTTCCTACGAGCAGTACTTC.

V usage is TRBV11-3 and J usage is TRBJ1-3; maybe TRBD1 (6 bases). The germline V and J ends were trimmed by 8 bases and 0 bases, with 26 bases remaining between them. Germline V CDR1 and CDR2: SGHNT, YENEEA. CDR3 length equals 19 residues. Written as DNA, the CDR3 is TGTGCCAGCTTCTTAGGAGTGGGGGGGCCAGCCAGCTCTGGAAACACCATATATTTT. This sequence encodes CASFLGVGGPASSGNTIYF.

For the CDR3, the DNA is TGTGCCAGCAGCTTCCCCAGGGGGCGAAGTGGCTACACCTTC. Residues: CASSFPRGRSGYTF. The gene calls are TRBV7-9 and TRBJ1-2, with 8 nucleotides matching TRBD1. The germline gives CDR1 SEHNR, CDR2 FQNEAQ (reference sequence). Unmatched junction bases numbered 7, after V lost 3 bases and J lost 7 bases. This CDR3 is built from 14 residues.

The rearrangement links TRBV7-2 to TRBJ2-1; D is uncertain. Trimming removed 3 bases from V and 7 bases from J, with 13 bases in between. Germline V CDR1 and CDR2: SGHTA, FQGNSA. The CDR3 has 14 amino acids. The CDR3 DNA reads TGTGCCAGCAGCTTCCTAGTCATACATAATGAGCAGTTCTTC. Translation: CASSFLVIHNEQFF.

With regard to this clone: The sample holds other DNA sequences that translate to the same CDR3. V and J are TRBV6-5 and TRBJ1-2; 9 nucleotides agree with TRBD1. J lost 6 bases, V lost 4 bases, and 3 bases had no gene match. The CDR3 contains 13 residues. Germline V gene sequence: CDR1 MNHEY, CDR2 SVGAGI. In DNA form, the CDR3 reads TGTGCCAGCAGTTGGGACAGGGTGGATGGCTACACCTTC. It yields the protein CASSWDRVDGYTF.

This clone was observed once. V gene TRBV10-3 combines with J gene TRBJ2-1; D is possibly TRBD1 (5 bases). In germline, CDR1 is ENHRY, CDR2 SYGVKD. Trimming removed 4 bases from V and 6 bases from J, with 16 bases in between. The CDR3 covers 15 residues. The CDR3 is CAISVPDPGSNEQFF. CDR3 DNA sequence: TGTGCCATCAGTGTCCCGGACCCAGGGTCCAATGAGCAGTTCTTC.

V is TRBV7-9 and J is TRBJ1-1, with 11 nucleotides matching TRBD1. V lost 2 bases and J lost 14; bases outside the gene matches: 16. Germline values: CDR1 SEHNR, CDR2 FQNEAQ (reference sequence). The CDR3 consists of 16 residues. The CDR3 loop reads CASSLPELVGTGGSFF. As DNA, the CDR3 is TGTGCCAGCAGCTTACCGGAACTTGTCGGGACAGGGGGGTCCTTCTTT.